Presented here are 30 T cell receptor beta chains from one specimen sequenced in a study of shared clonotypes between healthy human individuals. Only in-frame clones appear in the TCRdb table, and some are missing; sequencing was by immunoSEQ multiplex PCR. The top ten clones hold roughly 0.05% of a sample with a few hundred thousand clones, approximately 97% of them seen once. Sequenced input: naive CD4+ T cells sorted from blood. The subset denotes: CD45RA+ positively selected. All receptors come from a woman aged 30 to 39 in good health.

This chain links TRBV2 with TRBJ1-1; 7 bases are a match to TRBD1. Germline CDR1 is SNHLY and CDR2 is FYNNEI. The V segment lost 5 bases and the J segment 2 bases; nucleotides outside the gene matches: 5. This CDR3 is 14 amino acids long. The CDR3 bases are TGTGCCAGCAGTTTGACAGGGTACAACACTGAAGCTTTCTTT. As protein: CASSLTGYNTEAFF.

V and J are TRBV4-2 and TRBJ2-7, with a tentative D call TRBD2 (8 bases). The V end lost 2 bases, the J end lost 3 bases, and 23 bases lay between the germline ends. CDR1 and CDR2 from the germline V gene are LGHNA and YNFKEQ. CDR3 length: 18 residues. CDR3 loop: CASSQKGASGSGFYEQYF. In nucleotides, the CDR3 is TGTGCCAGCAGCCAAAAGGGGGCGAGCGGGAGCGGTTTCTACGAGCAGTACTTC.

The rearrangement joins TRBV19 to TRBJ2-6; 7 nucleotides agree with TRBD1. CDR3 size: 19 residues. Per the germline V gene, CDR1 is LNHDA and CDR2 is SQIVND (reference sequence). The J segment lost 0 bases and the V segment lost 4 bases, leaving 12 bases of the junction unmatched. The CDR3 DNA is TGTGCCAGTAGTAATCTCAGGGGGTATATAAACTCTGGGGCCAACGTCCTGACTTTC. Amino acids: CASSNLRGYINSGANVLTF.

V gene TRBV28 combines with J gene TRBJ2-2, with TRBD2 identical over 7 bases. The germline V gene encodes CDR1 MDHEN and CDR2 SYDVKM. The CDR3 covers 17 residues. The junction had 14 bases not matched to a gene; V was cut back by 3 bases and J by 7 bases. In DNA form, the CDR3 reads TGTGCCAGCAGTTTGGGGTACTGGCGGGAGTCGGTCGGGGAGCTGTTTTTT. This encodes CASSLGYWRESVGELFF.

The rearrangement joins TRBV5-1 to TRBJ1-2; D call uncertain. The CDR3 covers 15 residues. V gave up 5 bases and J gave up 2 bases, with 16 bases separating them. Germline CDR1 and CDR2: SGHRS and YFSETQ. CDR3 coding DNA: TGCGCCAGCAGTGTAACGGTTGGAATAAACTATGGCTACACCTTC. Amino acid sequence: CASSVTVGINYGYTF.

The rearrangement links TRBV6-6 to TRBJ1-5, with a tentative D call TRBD1 (6 bases). This CDR3 region has 12 residues. Germline V gene sequence: CDR1 MNHNY, CDR2 SVGAGI (reference sequence). Trimming shortened V by 4 bases and J by 7 bases, and 8 bases separated the two germline ends. CDR3 loop: CASSSQGQPQHF. CDR3 nucleotide sequence: TGTGCCAGCAGTTCACAGGGACAGCCCCAGCATTTT.

This chain links TRBV30 with TRBJ1-2; 10 bases line up with TRBD1. This CDR3 has 12 residues. Per germline, CDR1 GTSNPN and CDR2 SVGIG (reference sequence). The V and J ends lost 7 bases and 2 bases, in that order; junction bases with no gene match: 1. The CDR3 DNA reads TGTGCCTTGACAGGGGGCAACTATGGCTACACCTTC. Residues: CALTGGNYGYTF.

As for this clone: Within the sample, other DNA sequences also encode this same CDR3. V is TRBV27 and J is TRBJ2-7; D is uncertain. With 3 bases removed from V and 3 bases from J, the gap between germline ends came to 9 bases. The CDR3 spans 13 residues. Germline CDR1 is MNHEY and CDR2 is SMNVEV (reference sequence). CDR3 nucleotides: TGTGCCAGCAGTTTGGCCGGTGGCTACGAGCAGTACTTC. Protein sequence: CASSLAGGYEQYF.

This rearrangement joins TRBV19 to TRBJ2-1; 7 positions match TRBD2. There are 14 residues in the CDR3. Germline assignment: CDR1 LNHDA and CDR2 SQIVND (reference sequence). V gave up 3 bases and J gave up 10 bases; unmatched junction bases: 9. CDR3 sequence: CASSIGGRAAEQFF. The CDR3 DNA sequence: TGTGCCAGTAGTATCGGAGGGAGGGCCGCGGAGCAGTTCTTC.

The V call is TRBV4-1, the J call TRBJ2-3, with a tentative D call TRBD2 (6 bases). Per the germline V gene, CDR1 is MGHRA and CDR2 is YSYEKL. Trimming cost V 1 base and J 0 bases, with 11 bases left between them. The CDR3 covers 16 residues. The CDR3 DNA follows: TGCGCCAGCAGCCAAGTAGGGGAGGCTAGCACAGATACGCAGTATTTT. It yields the protein CASSQVGEASTDTQYF.

J is TRBJ2-2 and V is TRBV4-2; 8 bases fit TRBD2. The CDR3 totals 17 residues. J gave up 0 bases and V 4 bases, and 7 bases lay outside the gene matches. Germline values: CDR1 LGHNA, CDR2 YNFKEQ. This chain's CDR3 is CASSRESGRANTGELFF. CDR3 DNA sequence: TGTGCCAGCAGCCGAGAGAGCGGGAGAGCGAACACCGGGGAGCTGTTTTTT.

V is TRBV18 and J is TRBJ2-7; D perhaps matches TRBD2 (5 bases). Germline CDR1 and CDR2: KGHSH and LQKENI. V shed 0 bases and J shed 7 bases, with 16 bases lying between them. The CDR3 length is 15 residues. The CDR3 region has the DNA TGTGCCAGCTCACCACCGCCGGGTTCGTCGGGGGAGCAGTACTTC. It yields the protein CASSPPPGSSGEQYF.

The chain has TRBV27 and TRBJ2-5, with 7 nucleotides matching TRBD1. The DNA end is a closer match to TRBJ2-7, so the J assignment may be wrong. CDR1 MNHEY and CDR2 SMNVEV come from the germline V gene (reference sequence). This CDR3 contains 15 residues. The CDR3 coding sequence is TGTGCCAGCAGTTTTAGGCAGGGGGAATCCTACGAGCAGTACTTC. Protein sequence: CASSFRQGESYEQYF.

The chain couples TRBV5-1 to TRBJ2-2; D gene unclear. The germline V and J ends were trimmed by 2 bases and 4 bases, with 3 bases remaining between them. Per germline, CDR1 SGHRS and CDR2 YFSETQ. The CDR3 covers 12 residues. The CDR3 DNA is TGCGCCAGCAGCTTCACCACCGGGGAGCTGTTTTTT. Protein product: CASSFTTGELFF.

The V call is TRBV9, the J call TRBJ2-1, with no clear D. V shed 3 bases and J shed 10 bases, with 11 bases lying between them. The CDR3 covers 12 residues. In germline, CDR1 is SGDLS, CDR2 YYNGEE. The CDR3 protein is CASSGFRREQFF. Here the CDR3 DNA reads TGTGCCAGCAGCGGCTTCCGGCGCGAGCAGTTCTTC.

The chain is built from TRBV7-2 and TRBJ2-3; TRBD2 matches 11 bases. CDR1 and CDR2 from the germline V gene are SGHTA and FQGNSA. The CDR3 is 18 amino acids. J lost 1 base, V lost 5 bases, and 11 bases had no gene match. Written as DNA, the CDR3 is TGTGCCAGCAGCCAACTAGCGGGAGTCCCCCTCGGCACAGATACGCAGTATTTT. Its protein product is CASSQLAGVPLGTDTQYF.

CDR3: CASRSLVSSGGGTNTGELFF. The DNA of the CDR3 is TGTGCCAGCAGGTCCCTTGTTAGTTCGGGAGGGGGAACGAACACCGGGGAGCTGTTTTTT. The chain is built from TRBV28 and TRBJ2-2, with TRBD2 matching 8 bases. V dropped 6 bases and J dropped 0; count of bases not matched to a gene: 18. Germline V gene sequence: CDR1 MDHEN, CDR2 SYDVKM. The CDR3 is made up of 20 amino acids.

The V gene is TRBV15, the J gene TRBJ1-2; D possibly corresponds to TRBD1 (6 bases). The CDR3 spans 15 residues. Germline CDR1 reads LNHNV; CDR2 reads YYDKDF (reference sequence). V was trimmed by 3 bases and J by 6 bases, leaving 17 bases between them. The CDR3 bases are TGTGCCACCAGCAGGGACCACAGGGCTTCCCATGGCTACACCTTC. Translating it yields CATSRDHRASHGYTF.

This chain uses TRBV7-9 with TRBJ2-7; 7 bases align to TRBD2. Looked up from germline, CDR1 is SEHNR and CDR2 is FQNEAQ (reference sequence). J gave up 5 bases and V 5 bases, and 0 bases lay outside the gene matches. The CDR3 has 11 amino acids. CDR3: CASSTSDEQYF. The DNA of the CDR3 is TGTGCCAGCAGCACTAGCGACGAGCAGTACTTC. Based on the CDR3 plus reference TRBV7-9 and TRBJ2-7, the full variable domain is DTGVSQNPRHKITKRGQNVTFRCDPISEHNRLYWYRQTLGQGPEFLTYFQNEAQLEKSRLLSDRFSAERPKGSFSTLEIQRTEQGDSAMYLCASSTSDEQYFGPGTRLTVT.

On this clone itself: Within the sample, other DNA sequences also encode this same CDR3. The chain couples TRBV28 to TRBJ2-1; TRBD1 agrees at 9 bases. Germline values: CDR1 MDHEN, CDR2 SYDVKM. This CDR3 is built from 15 residues. Trimming removed 3 bases from V and 6 bases from J; junction bases left unmatched: 6. CDR3 sequence: CASSLGGQGGNEQFF. The CDR3 DNA sequence: TGTGCCAGCAGTTTGGGGGGACAGGGAGGCAATGAGCAGTTCTTC.

CDR3 region: CAISERDRGIDGYTF. The CDR3 bases are TGTGCCATCAGTGAGCGGGACAGGGGTATAGATGGCTACACCTTC. The rearrangement uses TRBV10-3 and TRBJ1-2; 10 bases map to TRBD1. The junction had 6 bases not matched to a gene; V was cut back by 2 bases and J by 6 bases. The CDR3 totals 15 residues. In germline, CDR1 is ENHRY, CDR2 SYGVKD.

V and J are TRBV28 and TRBJ2-5, with no clear D. Germline V lookup: CDR1 MDHEN, CDR2 SYDVKM. Trimming stripped 5 bases from V and 0 bases from J, with 7 bases between. This CDR3 spans 13 amino acids. As DNA, the CDR3 is TGTGCCAGCAGTCCGACCCACCAAGAGACCCAGTACTTC. Translated, it gives CASSPTHQETQYF.

This chain joins TRBV18 and TRBJ2-5; 9 bases line up with TRBD1. V dropped 4 bases and J dropped 3; count of bases not matched to a gene: 3. The V gene's germline CDR1 is KGHSH and CDR2 LQKENI. There are 14 residues in the CDR3. The CDR3 DNA is TGTGCCAGCTCACGGGACAGGGCCGAAGAGACCCAGTACTTC. Encoded protein: CASSRDRAEETQYF.

V gene TRBV30 combines with J gene TRBJ2-5; D is unclear. Germline loops: CDR1 GTSNPN, CDR2 SVGIG (reference sequence). V shed 2 bases and J shed 11 bases, with 12 bases lying between them. This CDR3 spans 11 amino acids. In nucleotides, the CDR3 is TGTGCCTGGAGTCACCAGGCGAAGCAGTACTTC. Amino acids: CAWSHQAKQYF.

Of note for this clone: The sample carries other DNA sequences with the same CDR3. The chain uses TRBV28 and TRBJ1-5; D remains ambiguous. Germline CDR1 reads MDHEN; CDR2 reads SYDVKM. The CDR3 runs 13 residues. V shed 3 bases and J shed 2 bases, with 5 bases lying between them. The CDR3, as DNA: TGTGCCAGCAGTTTCCAGGGCAATCAGCCCCAGCATTTT. Residues: CASSFQGNQPQHF.

The chain is built from TRBV7-3 and TRBJ2-3, with 10 bases aligning to TRBD1. Looked up from germline, CDR1 is SGHTA and CDR2 is FQGTGA. With V trimmed by 1 base and J by 3 bases, 4 bases remained unmatched. This CDR3 spans 16 amino acids. The CDR3 DNA reads as TGTGCCAGCAGCTTAAACCGGGACAGGGGTACAGATACGCAGTATTTT. Amino acid sequence: CASSLNRDRGTDTQYF.

The chain uses TRBV30 and TRBJ2-1; D is undetermined. The CDR3 extends over 11 amino acids. Germline V lookup: CDR1 GTSNPN, CDR2 SVGIG (reference sequence). The ends were cut back, 1 base at V and 10 bases at J, with 8 bases in the middle. In DNA form, the CDR3 reads TGTGCCTGGAGTGCAGCGCGAGAGCAGTTCTTC. Translation gives CAWSAAREQFF.

The rearrangement links TRBV28 to TRBJ1-1; 7 nucleotides agree with TRBD1. CDR1 is MDHEN, CDR2 SYDVKM, per germline. There are 15 residues in the CDR3. V lost 3 bases, J lost 3 bases, and 7 bases stayed unmatched. As DNA, the CDR3 is TGTGCCAGCAGTTTCCCGACAGGGCAGGACACTGAAGCTTTCTTT. It translates to CASSFPTGQDTEAFF.

The rearrangement joins TRBV5-1 to TRBJ2-1; 8 bases match TRBD2. J was trimmed by 4 bases and V by 0 bases; bases with no gene match: 9. CDR1 and CDR2 (germline): SGHRS, YFSETQ. This CDR3 contains 17 residues. In DNA, the CDR3 is TGCGCCAGCAGCTTGGCGGCTAGCGGGCAGGGATACAATGAGCAGTTCTTC. Its protein product is CASSLAASGQGYNEQFF.

This rearrangement joins TRBV28 to TRBJ1-5, with TRBD1 identical over 7 bases. CDR3 length: 14 residues. V lost 5 bases, J lost 8 bases, and 9 bases stayed unmatched. From germline, CDR1 is MDHEN and CDR2 SYDVKM. The CDR3 region has the DNA TGTGCCAGCAGTATCGGACAGGTGGTTAAGCCCCAGCATTTT. Protein: CASSIGQVVKPQHF.